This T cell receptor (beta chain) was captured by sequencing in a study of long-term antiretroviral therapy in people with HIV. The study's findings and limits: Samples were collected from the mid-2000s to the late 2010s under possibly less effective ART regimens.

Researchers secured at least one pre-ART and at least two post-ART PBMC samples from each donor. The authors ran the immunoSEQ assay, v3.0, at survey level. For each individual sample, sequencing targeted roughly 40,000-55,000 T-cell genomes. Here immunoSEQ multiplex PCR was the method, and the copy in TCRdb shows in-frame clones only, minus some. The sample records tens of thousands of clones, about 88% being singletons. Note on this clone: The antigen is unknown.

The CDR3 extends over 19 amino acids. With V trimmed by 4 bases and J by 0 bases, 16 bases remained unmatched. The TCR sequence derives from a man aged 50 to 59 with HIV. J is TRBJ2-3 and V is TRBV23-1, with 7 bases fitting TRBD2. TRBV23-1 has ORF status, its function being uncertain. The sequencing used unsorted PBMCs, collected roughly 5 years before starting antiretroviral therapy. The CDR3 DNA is TGCGCCAGCAGTCTTAACGGGGGGACCGGCCCGTCTAGCACAGATACGCAGTATTTT. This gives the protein CASSLNGGTGPSSTDTQYF.